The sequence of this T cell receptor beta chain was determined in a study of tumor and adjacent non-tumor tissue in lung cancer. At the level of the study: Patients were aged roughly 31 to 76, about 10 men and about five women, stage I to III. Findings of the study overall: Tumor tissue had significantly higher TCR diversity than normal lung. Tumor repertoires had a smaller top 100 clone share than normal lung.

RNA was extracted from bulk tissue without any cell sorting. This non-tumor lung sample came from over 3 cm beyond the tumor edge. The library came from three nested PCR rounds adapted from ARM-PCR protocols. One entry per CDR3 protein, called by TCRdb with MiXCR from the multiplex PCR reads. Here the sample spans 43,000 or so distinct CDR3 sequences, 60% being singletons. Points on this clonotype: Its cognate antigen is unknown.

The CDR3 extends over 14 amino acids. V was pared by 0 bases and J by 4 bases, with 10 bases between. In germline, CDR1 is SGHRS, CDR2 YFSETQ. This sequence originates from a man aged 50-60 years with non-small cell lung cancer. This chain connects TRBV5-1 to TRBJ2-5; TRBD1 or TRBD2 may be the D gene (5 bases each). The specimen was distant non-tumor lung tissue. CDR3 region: CASSLAPGRETQYF. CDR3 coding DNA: TGCGCCAGCAGCTTGGCTCCAGGGAGAGAGACCCAGTACTTC. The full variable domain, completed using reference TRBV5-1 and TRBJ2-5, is KAGVTQTPRYLIKTRGQQVTLSCSPISGHRSVSWYQQTPGQGLQFLFEYFSETQRNKGNFPGRFSGRQFSNSRSEMNVSTLELGDSALYLCASSLAPGRETQYFGPGTRLLVL.